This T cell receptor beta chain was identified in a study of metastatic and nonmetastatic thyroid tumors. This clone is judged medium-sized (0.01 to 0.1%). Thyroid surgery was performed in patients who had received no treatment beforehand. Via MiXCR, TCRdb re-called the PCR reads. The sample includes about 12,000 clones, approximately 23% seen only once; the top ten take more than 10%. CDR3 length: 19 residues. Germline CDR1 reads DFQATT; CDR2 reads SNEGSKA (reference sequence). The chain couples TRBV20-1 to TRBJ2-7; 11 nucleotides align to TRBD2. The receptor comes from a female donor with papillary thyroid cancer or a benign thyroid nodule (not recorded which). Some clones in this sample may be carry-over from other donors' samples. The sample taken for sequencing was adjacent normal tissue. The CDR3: CSAIGELAGVPPLTYEQYF. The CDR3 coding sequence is TGCAGCGCCATAGGGGAACTAGCGGGAGTTCCACCCCTAACCTACGAGCAGTACTTC.